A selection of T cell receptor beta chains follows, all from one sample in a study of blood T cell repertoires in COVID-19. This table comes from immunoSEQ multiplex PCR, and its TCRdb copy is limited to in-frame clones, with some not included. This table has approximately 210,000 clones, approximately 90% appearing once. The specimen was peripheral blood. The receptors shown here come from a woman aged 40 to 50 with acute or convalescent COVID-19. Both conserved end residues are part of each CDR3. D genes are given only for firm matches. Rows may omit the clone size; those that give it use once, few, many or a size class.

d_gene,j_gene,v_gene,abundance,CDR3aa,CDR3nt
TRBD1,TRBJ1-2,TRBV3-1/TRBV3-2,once,CASYHSGGVNYGYTF,TGTGCCAGCTACCATTCAGGGGGCGTAAACTATGGCTACACCTTC
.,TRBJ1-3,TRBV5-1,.,CASSLGRGGNTIYF,TGCGCCAGCAGCTTGGGACGGGGTGGAAACACCATATATTTT
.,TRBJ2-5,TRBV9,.,CASSPTGGTQYF,TGTGCCAGCAGCCCCACCGGGGGGACCCAGTACTTC
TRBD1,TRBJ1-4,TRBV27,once,CASSPRLGQARNEKLFF,TGTGCCAGCAGCCCCCGACTCGGACAGGCCCGTAATGAAAAACTGTTTTTT
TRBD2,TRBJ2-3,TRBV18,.,CASSETSAKDTQYF,TGTGCCAGCTCGGAGACTAGCGCAAAAGATACGCAGTATTTT
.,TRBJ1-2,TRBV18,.,CASSPSQEPNYGYTF,TGTGCCAGCTCACCTTCCCAGGAACCTAACTATGGCTACACCTTC
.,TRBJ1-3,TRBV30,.,CAWSVQHRSSGNTIYF,TGTGCCTGGAGTGTCCAACACAGAAGTTCTGGAAACACCATATATTTT
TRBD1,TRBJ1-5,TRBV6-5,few,CATHRTGLSNQPQHF,TGTGCCACCCATAGGACAGGCCTTAGCAATCAGCCCCAGCATTTT
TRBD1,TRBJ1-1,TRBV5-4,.,CASSLAQGADTEAFF,TGTGCCAGCAGCTTGGCACAGGGGGCGGATACTGAAGCTTTCTTT
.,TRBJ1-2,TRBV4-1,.,CASSQGRHGYGYTF,TGCGCCAGCAGCCAGGGCCGACACGGCTATGGCTACACCTTC
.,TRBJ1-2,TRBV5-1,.,CASSVQGSNYGYTF,TGCGCCAGCAGCGTTCAGGGATCAAACTATGGCTACACCTTC
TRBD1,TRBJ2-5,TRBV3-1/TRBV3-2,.,CASSPDGTVQGETQYF,TGTGCCAGCAGCCCCGATGGGACCGTACAGGGGGAGACCCAGTACTTC
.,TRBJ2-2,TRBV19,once,CASIMAGSTTGELFF,TGTGCCAGTATTATGGCAGGGTCGACCACCGGGGAGCTGTTTTTT
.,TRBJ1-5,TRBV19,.,CASRGGHLLNQPQHF,TGTGCCTCACGGGGGGGGCATCTGCTCAATCAGCCCCAGCATTTT
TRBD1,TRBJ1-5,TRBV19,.,CASASGTGERPQHF,TGTGCCAGTGCATCCGGGACAGGGGAGCGGCCCCAGCATTTT
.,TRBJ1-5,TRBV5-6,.,CASSLSHRRDQPQHF,TGTGCCAGCAGCTTGTCCCACAGGAGGGATCAGCCCCAGCATTTT
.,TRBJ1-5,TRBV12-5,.,CASGPGPTAGQPQHF,TGTGCTAGTGGCCCCGGGCCGACAGCAGGCCAGCCCCAGCATTTT
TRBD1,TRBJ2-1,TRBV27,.,CASTADRGIYNEQFF,TGTGCCAGCACCGCGGACAGGGGGATTTACAATGAGCAGTTCTTC
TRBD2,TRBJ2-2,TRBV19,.,CASSIRLASIANTGELFF,TGTGCCAGTAGTATACGACTAGCCTCTATCGCGAACACCGGGGAGCTGTTTTTT
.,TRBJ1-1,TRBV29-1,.,CSVEGNRAEAFF,TGCAGCGTTGAGGGTAACAGGGCGGAAGCTTTCTTT
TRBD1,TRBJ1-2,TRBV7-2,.,CANAGTENYGYTF,TGTGCCAACGCCGGGACAGAGAACTATGGCTACACCTTC
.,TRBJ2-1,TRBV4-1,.,CASSQDGVSGSYEQFF,TGCGCCAGCAGCCAAGATGGGGTGAGCGGTAGTTATGAGCAGTTCTTC
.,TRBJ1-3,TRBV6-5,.,CASYQTAGNTIYF,TGTGCCAGCTATCAGACAGCTGGAAACACCATATATTTT
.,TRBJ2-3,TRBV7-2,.,CASSLVNPPDTQYF,TGTGCCAGCAGCTTAGTAAATCCCCCAGATACGCAGTATTTT
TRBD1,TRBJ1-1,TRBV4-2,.,CASSQPTRGQNTEAFF,TGTGCCAGCAGCCAACCAACGAGGGGGCAAAACACTGAAGCTTTCTTT
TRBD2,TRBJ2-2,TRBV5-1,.,CASSLSGGARSTGELFF,TGCGCCAGCAGCCTAAGCGGGGGGGCCCGAAGCACCGGGGAGCTGTTTTTT
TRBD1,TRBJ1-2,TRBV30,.,CAWRSRGRALQGAGYTF,TGTGCCTGGAGGTCTCGCGGCAGGGCCCTCCAGGGGGCTGGCTACACCTTC
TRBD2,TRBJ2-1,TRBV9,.,CASSEGTSGVGDEQFF,TGTGCCAGCAGCGAAGGGACTAGCGGGGTAGGCGATGAGCAGTTCTTC
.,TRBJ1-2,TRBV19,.,CASSPKAAGVANYGYTF,TGTGCCAGTAGTCCCAAAGCCGCAGGGGTAGCTAACTATGGCTACACCTTC
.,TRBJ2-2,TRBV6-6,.,CASSRSQGTGELFF,TGTGCCAGCAGTCGATCACAGGGAACCGGGGAGCTGTTTTTT
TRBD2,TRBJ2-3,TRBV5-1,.,CASSLGGGPRTDTQYF,TGCGCCAGCAGCTTGGGCGGGGGGCCAAGGACAGATACGCAGTATTTT
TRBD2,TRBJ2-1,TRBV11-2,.,CASSLERLAGGRRDEQFF,TGTGCCAGCAGCTTAGAACGACTAGCGGGGGGGCGTAGGGATGAGCAGTTCTTC